The TCR beta chain described here comes from a study of spatial heterogeneity in lung cancer. Study-level background: Averaged across combinations, each unique TCR and UMI pairing appeared more than ten times in raw reads, which were uncorrected. The study, taken as a whole, reports: Within tumors, counts of expanded alpha and beta TCRs tracked tumor mutation counts.

This clonotype has a count of ten or more. Its antigen is currently unknown. TCRdb recomputed calls from the 5' RACE reads with MiXCR, one row per CDR3 protein. This table holds tens of thousands of distinct CDR3 sequences, less than 20% found once. This CDR3 comprises 15 residues. Germline assignment: CDR1 SGHDT and CDR2 YYEEEE. Losses at the gene ends were 3 bases for V and 2 bases for J; bases not matched to a gene: 8. Regarding time point: sample taken at primary tumor resection. The origin of this receptor is a female donor with early-stage non-small cell lung cancer. This sample comprised lung tumor tissue, obtained at surgery. The V gene is TRBV5-6, the J gene TRBJ2-7; 7 bases line up with TRBD2. Here the CDR3 DNA reads TGTGCCAGCAGCTGGCGTGAGCGGGGTACCTACGAGCAGTACTTC. Translating gives CASSWRERGTYEQYF.